Described below is a single T cell receptor beta chain sequence and its context. Its antigen remains unidentified. These data belong to a study of lymphopenia after photon versus proton radiotherapy. Findings of the study overall: Post-nadir TCR diversity decline inversely tracked overall survival among those who died. After lymphocyte nadir, photon-treated repertoires showed oligoclonal expansion, especially CD8+ Temra. Better survival with proton therapy was suggested as possible, not demonstrated.

The germline CDR1 and CDR2 sequences are SNHLY and FYNNEI. The CDR3 loop spans 14 amino acids. The V and J ends lost 2 bases and 2 bases, in that order; junction bases with no gene match: 3. Some clones are missing from TCRdb's copy, which holds only in-frame ones; the method was immunoSEQ multiplex PCR. The sample holds around 160,000 clones, about 85% seen once. This rearrangement joins TRBV2 to TRBJ2-7; TRBD1 matches at 7 bases. The material sequenced was peripheral blood, taken from a patient treated with photon-based radiotherapy. The clonotype was recovered from a middle-aged man with gastric cancer. For the CDR3, the DNA is TGTGCCAGCAGTGAAAGACAGGGTACCTACGAGCAGTACTTC. It specifies CASSERQGTYEQYF.